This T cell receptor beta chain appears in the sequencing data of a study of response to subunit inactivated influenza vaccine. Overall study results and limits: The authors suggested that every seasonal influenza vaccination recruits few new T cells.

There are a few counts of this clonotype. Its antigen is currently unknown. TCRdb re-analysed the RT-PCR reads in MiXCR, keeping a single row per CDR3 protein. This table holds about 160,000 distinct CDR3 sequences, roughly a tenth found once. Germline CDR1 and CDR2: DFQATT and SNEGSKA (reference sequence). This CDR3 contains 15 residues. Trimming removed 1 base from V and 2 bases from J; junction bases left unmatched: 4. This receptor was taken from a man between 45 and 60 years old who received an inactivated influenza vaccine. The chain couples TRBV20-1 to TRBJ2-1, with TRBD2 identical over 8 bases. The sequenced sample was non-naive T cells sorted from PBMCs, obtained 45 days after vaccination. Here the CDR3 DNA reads TGCAGTGCTAGAGGAGCGGGACTAGCCTACAATGAGCAGTTCTTC. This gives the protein CSARGAGLAYNEQFF.